This is a list of T cell receptor beta chains from one sample in a study of cytomegalovirus exposure and HLA in healthy donors. This table comes from immunoSEQ multiplex PCR, and its TCRdb copy is limited to in-frame clones, with some not included. The profile shows about 220,000 clones, over 80% of them singletons. Sequencing was done on a sample of PBMCs. These receptors came from a woman younger than 45 in good health and CMV-seropositive. Both conserved end residues are part of each CDR3. Each record gives: CDR3 length, clone size, D gene, J gene, V gene, CDR3 protein, CDR3 DNA. A D gene is named only where the DNA matches it firmly. Clone size is not always given. Where it is, it says once, few, many or a class for expanded clones.

cdr3_length: 11; clone_size: -; d_call: -; j_call: TRBJ2-7; v_call: TRBV20-1; cdr3_aa: CSARDTYEQYF; cdr3_nt: TGCAGTGCTAGAGATACCTACGAGCAGTACTTC
cdr3_length: 17; clone_size: -; d_call: -; j_call: TRBJ2-3; v_call: TRBV2; cdr3_aa: CASSEAGRNYPTDTQYF; cdr3_nt: TGTGCCAGCAGTGAAGCCGGAAGGAATTATCCCACAGATACGCAGTATTTT
cdr3_length: 18; clone_size: -; d_call: TRBD1; j_call: TRBJ1-5; v_call: TRBV4-2; cdr3_aa: CASSPNAPPQGFVQPQHF; cdr3_nt: TGTGCCAGCAGCCCCAATGCCCCCCCACAGGGGTTCGTTCAGCCCCAGCATTTT
cdr3_length: 13; clone_size: -; d_call: -; j_call: TRBJ1-2; v_call: TRBV6-5; cdr3_aa: CASSIGAYYGYTF; cdr3_nt: TGTGCCAGCAGTATAGGCGCCTACTATGGCTACACCTTC
cdr3_length: 13; clone_size: -; d_call: -; j_call: TRBJ2-5; v_call: TRBV7-9; cdr3_aa: CASSALGKETQYF; cdr3_nt: TGTGCCAGCAGCGCTTTAGGGAAAGAGACCCAGTACTTC
cdr3_length: 12; clone_size: -; d_call: -; j_call: TRBJ1-1; v_call: TRBV30; cdr3_aa: CARGRGTSETFF; cdr3_nt: TGTGCCCGCGGGAGGGGGACTTCGGAAACTTTCTTT
cdr3_length: 15; clone_size: -; d_call: TRBD2; j_call: TRBJ2-3; v_call: TRBV19; cdr3_aa: CASSILGTSGYTQYF; cdr3_nt: TGTGCCAGTAGTATACTCGGGACTAGCGGATATACGCAGTATTTT
cdr3_length: 15; clone_size: -; d_call: TRBD1; j_call: TRBJ2-1; v_call: TRBV7-8; cdr3_aa: CASTLGTGTYNEQFF; cdr3_nt: TGTGCCAGCACCCTAGGGACAGGTACCTACAATGAGCAGTTCTTC
cdr3_length: 16; clone_size: -; d_call: -; j_call: TRBJ2-7; v_call: TRBV4-1; cdr3_aa: CASSQDYPSSSYEQYF; cdr3_nt: TGCGCCAGCAGCCAAGATTACCCTAGCAGCTCCTACGAGCAGTACTTC
cdr3_length: 11; clone_size: once; d_call: -; j_call: TRBJ2-7; v_call: TRBV5-8; cdr3_aa: CASQDRYEQYF; cdr3_nt: TGTGCCAGTCAGGACAGATACGAGCAGTACTTC
cdr3_length: 15; clone_size: -; d_call: TRBD1; j_call: TRBJ1-1; v_call: TRBV25-1; cdr3_aa: CASSDPTGTWTEAFF; cdr3_nt: TGTGCCAGCAGTGACCCGACAGGGACTTGGACTGAAGCTTTCTTT
cdr3_length: 13; clone_size: -; d_call: -; j_call: TRBJ1-2; v_call: TRBV5-1; cdr3_aa: CASSLTFNYGYTF; cdr3_nt: TGCGCCAGCAGCTTGACCTTCAACTATGGCTACACCTTC
cdr3_length: 15; clone_size: -; d_call: TRBD2; j_call: TRBJ2-1; v_call: TRBV5-1; cdr3_aa: CASRVGLAGGREQFF; cdr3_nt: TGCGCCAGCAGGGTGGGACTAGCGGGAGGACGAGAGCAGTTCTTC
cdr3_length: 14; clone_size: -; d_call: -; j_call: TRBJ2-5; v_call: TRBV2; cdr3_aa: CASSVLTAQETQYF; cdr3_nt: TGTGCCAGCAGTGTTTTAACTGCTCAAGAGACCCAGTACTTC
cdr3_length: 15; clone_size: -; d_call: -; j_call: TRBJ1-3; v_call: TRBV5-1; cdr3_aa: CASSLRGANRNTIYF; cdr3_nt: TGCGCCAGCAGCTTACGGGGGGCTAATCGAAACACCATATATTTT
cdr3_length: 14; clone_size: few; d_call: -; j_call: TRBJ2-2; v_call: TRBV5-1; cdr3_aa: CASSSSMGTGELFF; cdr3_nt: TGCGCCAGCAGCTCATCAATGGGGACCGGGGAGCTGTTTTTT
cdr3_length: 15; clone_size: once; d_call: TRBD2; j_call: TRBJ2-7; v_call: TRBV7-9; cdr3_aa: CASSSGLVSAYEQYF; cdr3_nt: TGTGCCAGCAGCTCCGGACTAGTATCCGCCTACGAGCAGTACTTC
cdr3_length: 14; clone_size: -; d_call: TRBD1; j_call: TRBJ2-7; v_call: TRBV27; cdr3_aa: CASRPGTGFYEQYF; cdr3_nt: TGTGCCAGCAGACCCGGGACAGGGTTCTACGAGCAGTACTTC
cdr3_length: 14; clone_size: -; d_call: -; j_call: TRBJ2-7; v_call: TRBV5-5; cdr3_aa: CASSPRTLSYEQYF; cdr3_nt: TGTGCCAGCAGCCCACGGACCCTAAGCTACGAGCAGTACTTC
cdr3_length: 15; clone_size: -; d_call: -; j_call: TRBJ1-1; v_call: TRBV7-3; cdr3_aa: CASSLRAEGSTEAFF; cdr3_nt: TGTGCCAGCAGCTTAAGAGCCGAGGGGAGCACTGAAGCTTTCTTT
cdr3_length: 12; clone_size: -; d_call: -; j_call: TRBJ1-2; v_call: TRBV30; cdr3_aa: CAWGWQGQGYTF; cdr3_nt: TGTGCCTGGGGCTGGCAGGGACAAGGCTACACCTTC
cdr3_length: 13; clone_size: once; d_call: TRBD1; j_call: TRBJ1-1; v_call: TRBV6-1; cdr3_aa: CAGRTGGTSEAFF; cdr3_nt: TGTGCCGGACGGACAGGGGGGACCTCTGAAGCTTTCTTT
cdr3_length: 17; clone_size: -; d_call: -; j_call: TRBJ2-1; v_call: TRBV15; cdr3_aa: CATSRDLFTESNNEQFF; cdr3_nt: TGTGCCACCAGCAGAGATCTATTTACGGAGAGCAACAATGAGCAGTTCTTC
cdr3_length: 15; clone_size: once; d_call: TRBD2; j_call: TRBJ2-1; v_call: TRBV10-3; cdr3_aa: CAISALPGLVEEQFF; cdr3_nt: TGTGCCATCAGTGCGTTACCGGGACTAGTCGAGGAGCAGTTCTTC
cdr3_length: 17; clone_size: -; d_call: TRBD2; j_call: TRBJ2-1; v_call: TRBV7-9; cdr3_aa: CASSPTSGSRSYNEQFF; cdr3_nt: TGTGCCAGCAGCCCGACTAGCGGGAGCCGCTCCTACAATGAGCAGTTCTTC
cdr3_length: 16; clone_size: -; d_call: TRBD1; j_call: TRBJ2-5; v_call: TRBV5-1; cdr3_aa: CASSHSGQLRQETQYF; cdr3_nt: TGCGCCAGCAGCCATTCGGGACAGCTTCGGCAAGAGACCCAGTACTTC
cdr3_length: 13; clone_size: -; d_call: TRBD1; j_call: TRBJ1-1; v_call: TRBV5-6; cdr3_aa: CASSLYRGSEAFF; cdr3_nt: TGTGCCAGCAGCCTATACAGGGGGTCTGAAGCTTTCTTT
cdr3_length: 13; clone_size: once; d_call: -; j_call: TRBJ2-3; v_call: TRBV10-3; cdr3_aa: CAISESGTDTQYF; cdr3_nt: TGTGCCATCAGTGAATCGGGCACAGATACGCAGTATTTT
cdr3_length: 18; clone_size: -; d_call: TRBD2; j_call: TRBJ2-7; v_call: TRBV27; cdr3_aa: CASSLSAGVWSGGYEQYF; cdr3_nt: TGTGCCAGCAGCTTAAGTGCGGGAGTCTGGAGTGGGGGCTACGAGCAGTACTTC
cdr3_length: 15; clone_size: -; d_call: TRBD2; j_call: TRBJ2-3; v_call: TRBV19; cdr3_aa: CASSPTSGNADTQYF; cdr3_nt: TGTGCCAGTAGTCCGACTAGCGGGAACGCTGATACGCAGTATTTT
cdr3_length: 16; clone_size: few; d_call: TRBD1; j_call: TRBJ1-1; v_call: TRBV7-9; cdr3_aa: CASSHHQGGIDTEAFF; cdr3_nt: TGTGCCAGCAGCCACCACCAGGGGGGTATTGATACTGAAGCTTTCTTT
cdr3_length: 14; clone_size: once; d_call: -; j_call: TRBJ2-7; v_call: TRBV4-1; cdr3_aa: CASSQGQGPGEQYF; cdr3_nt: TGCGCCAGCAGCCAAGGGCAGGGGCCTGGGGAGCAGTACTTC
cdr3_length: 15; clone_size: -; d_call: TRBD2; j_call: TRBJ2-7; v_call: TRBV5-1; cdr3_aa: CASSLAPSGQYEQYF; cdr3_nt: TGCGCCAGCAGCTTGGCCCCTAGCGGGCAGTACGAGCAGTACTTC
cdr3_length: 15; clone_size: -; d_call: -; j_call: TRBJ2-2; v_call: TRBV7-2; cdr3_aa: CASSPRGWGTGELFF; cdr3_nt: TGTGCCAGCAGTCCACGGGGATGGGGTACTGGGGAGCTGTTTTTT
cdr3_length: 12; clone_size: -; d_call: -; j_call: TRBJ2-5; v_call: TRBV28; cdr3_aa: CASSLRRETQYF; cdr3_nt: TGTGCCAGCAGTTTACGGCGAGAGACCCAGTACTTC
cdr3_length: 15; clone_size: once; d_call: TRBD1; j_call: TRBJ1-2; v_call: TRBV6-1; cdr3_aa: CASRLTYRTGWGYTF; cdr3_nt: TGTGCCAGCAGACTCACTTACCGGACAGGGTGGGGCTACACCTTC
cdr3_length: 14; clone_size: -; d_call: -; j_call: TRBJ1-2; v_call: TRBV4-1; cdr3_aa: CASSQPGTPAGYTF; cdr3_nt: TGCGCCAGCAGCCAGCCCGGGACCCCAGCCGGCTACACCTTC
cdr3_length: 14; clone_size: once; d_call: TRBD2; j_call: TRBJ2-2; v_call: TRBV27; cdr3_aa: CASSFRRGIGELFF; cdr3_nt: TGTGCCAGCAGTTTTCGGCGGGGGATCGGGGAGCTGTTTTTT
cdr3_length: 16; clone_size: -; d_call: TRBD1; j_call: TRBJ1-2; v_call: TRBV19; cdr3_aa: CASSPQWGQGNYGYTF; cdr3_nt: TGTGCCAGTAGTCCACAATGGGGACAGGGAAACTATGGCTACACCTTC
cdr3_length: 21; clone_size: -; d_call: TRBD2; j_call: TRBJ2-2; v_call: TRBV30; cdr3_aa: CAWIGLVEGSSGRRDTGELFF; cdr3_nt: TGTGCCTGGATTGGATTGGTTGAGGGAAGTAGCGGGAGGAGGGACACCGGGGAGCTGTTTTTT
cdr3_length: 15; clone_size: -; d_call: -; j_call: TRBJ2-6; v_call: TRBV19; cdr3_aa: CASSIDRAGANVLTF; cdr3_nt: TGTGCCAGTAGTATAGACAGGGCTGGGGCCAACGTCCTGACTTTC
cdr3_length: 14; clone_size: once; d_call: -; j_call: TRBJ1-2; v_call: TRBV9; cdr3_aa: CASSVEAPQDGYTF; cdr3_nt: TGTGCCAGCAGCGTAGAGGCGCCCCAAGATGGCTACACCTTC
cdr3_length: 13; clone_size: once; d_call: -; j_call: TRBJ1-1; v_call: TRBV30; cdr3_aa: CARTVSTRTEAFF; cdr3_nt: TGTGCCCGGACAGTCAGTACCAGGACTGAAGCTTTCTTT
cdr3_length: 13; clone_size: -; d_call: -; j_call: TRBJ2-7; v_call: TRBV7-6; cdr3_aa: CASSLAWSNEQYF; cdr3_nt: TGTGCCAGCAGCTTAGCGTGGAGCAACGAGCAGTACTTC
cdr3_length: 14; clone_size: -; d_call: -; j_call: TRBJ1-1; v_call: TRBV5-1; cdr3_aa: CASRRDKINTEAFF; cdr3_nt: TGCGCCAGCAGACGGGACAAGATCAACACTGAAGCTTTCTTT
cdr3_length: 14; clone_size: -; d_call: -; j_call: TRBJ2-7; v_call: TRBV10-1; cdr3_aa: CASSEAGSSYEQYF; cdr3_nt: TGCGCCAGCAGTGAGGCAGGGAGCTCCTACGAGCAGTACTTC